One T cell receptor (beta chain) is described in this entry. Its cognate antigen is unknown. V dropped 1 base and J dropped 4 bases, with 9 bases sitting between them. The germline V gene has CDR1 SGDLS and CDR2 YYNGEE. The CDR3 totals 14 residues. TCRdb's copy holds only in-frame clones and misses some; the assay was immunoSEQ multiplex PCR. The table shows about 160,000 clones, with about 90% occurring only once. This sample stems from a study of T cell responses to AZD1222 COVID-19 vaccine. Study-wide results and limits: Regions 160-218 and 743-854 held dominance among vaccine-associated CD4 TCRs, which spanned spike.

The TCR comes from an adult who received the AZD1222 COVID-19 vaccine. The chain couples TRBV9 to TRBJ1-3, with no clear D. The starting material was peripheral blood, obtained 28 days after the second AZD1222 dose. The CDR3 DNA sequence: TGTGCCAGCAGCGTAAGAACATCGGGAAACACCATATATTTT. Translating it yields CASSVRTSGNTIYF.